A selection of T cell receptor beta chains follows, all from one sample in a study of blood T cell repertoires in COVID-19. Repertoires were generated with immunoSEQ multiplex PCR, while TCRdb's copy carries only in-frame clones and drops some. Of about 130,000 clones listed, roughly four fifths are singletons. Sequencing was performed on peripheral blood. Source of these receptors: a man aged 60 to 75 with acute or convalescent COVID-19. CDR3s include the opening cysteine and the closing phenylalanine or tryptophan. The order of the fields is clone size, V gene, D gene, CDR3 length, J gene, CDR3 protein, CDR3 DNA. The D gene is left open where the match is weak. The listing skips clone size in some rows; elsewhere it reads once, few, many or a size class.

abundance: -
v_gene: TRBV5-1
d_gene: TRBD2
len: 15
j_gene: TRBJ2-1
CDR3aa: CASLVTAGAPNEQFF
CDR3nt: TGCGCCAGCCTTGTTACGGCGGGAGCACCCAATGAGCAGTTCTTC

abundance: once
v_gene: TRBV5-1
d_gene: TRBD1
len: 15
j_gene: TRBJ2-7
CDR3aa: CASSLGTGVFNEQYF
CDR3nt: TGCGCCAGCAGCTTGGGGACAGGGGTTTTCAACGAGCAGTACTTC

abundance: -
v_gene: TRBV5-1
d_gene: TRBD2
len: 17
j_gene: TRBJ2-3
CDR3aa: CASSLTLGGVTTDTQYF
CDR3nt: TGCGCCAGCAGCTTGACCCTGGGAGGGGTCACCACAGATACGCAGTATTTT

abundance: -
v_gene: TRBV5-1
d_gene: -
len: 12
j_gene: TRBJ2-3
CDR3aa: CASSDGPDTQYF
CDR3nt: TGCGCCAGCAGCGATGGGCCAGATACGCAGTATTTT

abundance: few
v_gene: TRBV4-1
d_gene: -
len: 12
j_gene: TRBJ2-7
CDR3aa: CASSQVCRGCTF
CDR3nt: TGCGCCAGCAGCCAAGTCTGTAGGGGGTGCACTTTC

abundance: -
v_gene: TRBV19
d_gene: TRBD2
len: 15
j_gene: TRBJ2-1
CDR3aa: CASSIDGGSYNEQFF
CDR3nt: TGTGCCAGTAGTATAGATGGCGGGAGCTACAATGAGCAGTTCTTC

abundance: -
v_gene: TRBV7-9
d_gene: -
len: 14
j_gene: TRBJ1-1
CDR3aa: CASSPSAGNTEAFF
CDR3nt: TGTGCCAGCAGCCCCTCGGCGGGGAACACTGAAGCTTTCTTT

abundance: once
v_gene: TRBV3-1/TRBV3-2
d_gene: -
len: 14
j_gene: TRBJ2-1
CDR3aa: CASSRRGGYNEQFF
CDR3nt: TGTGCCAGCAGCCGAAGGGGGGGCTACAATGAGCAGTTCTTC

abundance: -
v_gene: TRBV19
d_gene: -
len: 12
j_gene: TRBJ2-1
CDR3aa: CASSIVANEQFF
CDR3nt: TGTGCCAGTAGTATCGTAGCCAATGAGCAGTTCTTC

abundance: -
v_gene: TRBV18
d_gene: TRBD2
len: 15
j_gene: TRBJ2-7
CDR3aa: CASSRGLAGEYEQYF
CDR3nt: TGTGCCAGCTCACGAGGACTAGCGGGAGAGTACGAGCAGTACTTC

abundance: -
v_gene: TRBV7-9
d_gene: TRBD2
len: 14
j_gene: TRBJ2-1
CDR3aa: CASSFADTGTSTVF
CDR3nt: TGTGCCAGCAGCTTCGCGGACACCGGGACTAGTACGGTCTTC

abundance: -
v_gene: TRBV4-1
d_gene: TRBD1
len: 15
j_gene: TRBJ1-1
CDR3aa: CASSRTGTGNTEAFF
CDR3nt: TGCGCCAGCAGCCGAACCGGGACAGGGAACACTGAAGCTTTCTTT

abundance: few
v_gene: TRBV28
d_gene: TRBD1
len: 15
j_gene: TRBJ2-7
CDR3aa: CASSLYRGQVYEQYF
CDR3nt: TGTGCCAGCAGTTTATATAGGGGACAGGTCTACGAGCAGTACTTC

abundance: -
v_gene: TRBV19
d_gene: -
len: 13
j_gene: TRBJ2-7
CDR3aa: CASSRRTTYEQYF
CDR3nt: TGTGCCAGTAGTCGCAGAACCACCTACGAGCAGTACTTC

abundance: -
v_gene: TRBV4-2
d_gene: -
len: 11
j_gene: TRBJ2-1
CDR3aa: CASSQAYEQFF
CDR3nt: TGTGCCAGCAGCCAAGCGTATGAGCAGTTCTTC

abundance: -
v_gene: TRBV18
d_gene: -
len: 15
j_gene: TRBJ2-7
CDR3aa: CASSNSPGQNYEQYF
CDR3nt: TGTGCCAGCTCGAACTCCCCCGGACAGAATTACGAGCAGTACTTC

abundance: -
v_gene: TRBV29-1
d_gene: TRBD1
len: 13
j_gene: TRBJ2-7
CDR3aa: CSAAQGASYEQYF
CDR3nt: TGCAGCGCCGCCCAGGGGGCTTCCTACGAGCAGTACTTC

abundance: -
v_gene: TRBV1
d_gene: -
len: 20
j_gene: TRBJ1-3
CDR3aa: CTSSQESGQGVESSGNTIYF
CDR3nt: TGCACCAGCAGCCAAGAATCCGGACAGGGGGTCGAGAGCTCTGGAAACACCATATATTTT

abundance: few
v_gene: TRBV28
d_gene: TRBD1
len: 18
j_gene: TRBJ2-1
CDR3aa: CASSLGLRGGTLRNEQFF
CDR3nt: TGTGCCAGCAGTTTAGGTCTCCGAGGGGGCACCCTTCGAAATGAGCAGTTCTTC

abundance: -
v_gene: TRBV30
d_gene: -
len: 23
j_gene: TRBJ1-6
CDR3aa: CAWSVRGGRGGRWTSSYNSPLHF
CDR3nt: TGTGCCTGGAGTGTACGGGGAGGTCGTGGGGGCAGGTGGACTAGCTCCTATAATTCACCCCTCCACTTT

abundance: -
v_gene: TRBV19
d_gene: TRBD1
len: 15
j_gene: TRBJ2-6
CDR3aa: CASGGTGTGANVLTF
CDR3nt: TGTGCCAGTGGCGGGACAGGGACTGGGGCCAACGTCCTGACTTTC

abundance: -
v_gene: TRBV15
d_gene: -
len: 16
j_gene: TRBJ1-4
CDR3aa: CATSREIERVDEKLFF
CDR3nt: TGTGCCACCAGCAGAGAGATCGAACGAGTGGATGAAAAACTGTTTTTT

abundance: -
v_gene: TRBV10-3
d_gene: TRBD1
len: 14
j_gene: TRBJ1-5
CDR3aa: CAISASGGDQPQHF
CDR3nt: TGTGCCATCAGTGCTTCAGGGGGCGATCAGCCCCAGCATTTT

abundance: -
v_gene: TRBV11-3
d_gene: TRBD1
len: 13
j_gene: TRBJ2-7
CDR3aa: CASSVRTGDEQYF
CDR3nt: TGTGCCAGCAGCGTCAGAACAGGGGACGAGCAGTACTTC

abundance: -
v_gene: TRBV29-1
d_gene: TRBD2
len: 12
j_gene: TRBJ2-7
CDR3aa: CSFRDYDVEQYF
CDR3nt: TGCAGCTTCCGGGACTACGACGTCGAGCAGTACTTC

abundance: once
v_gene: TRBV7-8
d_gene: -
len: 14
j_gene: TRBJ1-2
CDR3aa: CASSLVEGSYGYTF
CDR3nt: TGTGCCAGCAGCTTAGTGGAGGGGAGCTATGGCTACACCTTC

abundance: -
v_gene: TRBV4-1
d_gene: -
len: 13
j_gene: TRBJ2-1
CDR3aa: CASSPYTRGEQFF
CDR3nt: TGCGCCAGCAGCCCATACACTAGAGGTGAGCAGTTCTTC

abundance: -
v_gene: TRBV11-2
d_gene: -
len: 14
j_gene: TRBJ1-1
CDR3aa: CASSFRRVNTEAFF
CDR3nt: TGTGCCAGCAGCTTCCGACGGGTGAACACTGAAGCTTTCTTT

abundance: -
v_gene: TRBV28
d_gene: TRBD2
len: 14
j_gene: TRBJ2-3
CDR3aa: CASRSSGSPDTQYF
CDR3nt: TGTGCCAGCAGATCTAGCGGGAGCCCAGATACGCAGTATTTT

abundance: -
v_gene: TRBV19
d_gene: -
len: 11
j_gene: TRBJ2-1
CDR3aa: CASTGGNEQFF
CDR3nt: TGTGCCAGTACCGGCGGCAATGAGCAGTTCTTC

abundance: -
v_gene: TRBV7-9
d_gene: TRBD2
len: 16
j_gene: TRBJ2-3
CDR3aa: CASSPWTSGSTDTQYF
CDR3nt: TGTGCCAGCAGCCCATGGACTAGCGGGAGCACAGATACGCAGTATTTT

abundance: -
v_gene: TRBV5-1
d_gene: -
len: 13
j_gene: TRBJ1-1
CDR3aa: CASSWSRVTEAFF
CDR3nt: TGCGCCAGCAGCTGGAGTCGAGTCACTGAAGCTTTCTTT

abundance: -
v_gene: TRBV11-2
d_gene: TRBD2
len: 16
j_gene: TRBJ2-2
CDR3aa: CASSYGLAGYTGELFF
CDR3nt: TGTGCCAGCAGCTACGGACTAGCGGGATACACCGGGGAGCTGTTTTTT

abundance: -
v_gene: TRBV2
d_gene: TRBD1
len: 14
j_gene: TRBJ1-6
CDR3aa: CASRPGQGNSPLHF
CDR3nt: TGTGCCAGCAGGCCGGGACAGGGTAATTCACCCCTCCACTTT

abundance: many
v_gene: TRBV2
d_gene: -
len: 13
j_gene: TRBJ1-1
CDR3aa: CARSTDTNTEAFF
CDR3nt: TGTGCCAGATCGACAGACACGAACACTGAAGCTTTCTTT

abundance: -
v_gene: TRBV4-2
d_gene: -
len: 16
j_gene: TRBJ2-3
CDR3aa: CASSYLGGTDTDTQYF
CDR3nt: TGTGCCAGCAGCTACCTCGGAGGTACGGATACAGATACGCAGTATTTT

abundance: -
v_gene: TRBV5-6
d_gene: TRBD1
len: 15
j_gene: TRBJ1-4
CDR3aa: CASSLAGTGCEKLFF
CDR3nt: TGTGCCAGCAGCTTGGCCGGGACAGGTTGTGAAAAACTGTTTTTT

abundance: -
v_gene: TRBV6-2/TRBV6-3
d_gene: TRBD2
len: 17
j_gene: TRBJ2-1
CDR3aa: CASSGTSGSGRSNEQFF
CDR3nt: TGTGCCAGCAGTGGCACTAGCGGGAGCGGAAGGAGCAATGAGCAGTTCTTC

abundance: -
v_gene: TRBV7-9
d_gene: -
len: 14
j_gene: TRBJ2-7
CDR3aa: CASSLAISSYEQYF
CDR3nt: TGTGCCAGCAGCTTAGCGATTAGCTCCTACGAGCAGTACTTC

abundance: -
v_gene: TRBV7-6
d_gene: TRBD2
len: 16
j_gene: TRBJ2-1
CDR3aa: CASSVTSGRSYNEQFF
CDR3nt: TGTGCCAGCAGCGTGACTAGCGGACGCTCCTACAATGAGCAGTTCTTC

abundance: -
v_gene: TRBV30
d_gene: -
len: 15
j_gene: TRBJ1-2
CDR3aa: CAWSHGQSAWDGYTF
CDR3nt: TGTGCCTGGTCCCACGGACAGTCGGCATGGGATGGCTACACCTTC

abundance: -
v_gene: TRBV18
d_gene: -
len: 15
j_gene: TRBJ2-5
CDR3aa: CASSPPSPSKETQYF
CDR3nt: TGTGCCAGCTCACCACCCTCCCCTAGCAAGGAGACCCAGTACTTC

abundance: -
v_gene: TRBV13
d_gene: TRBD2
len: 12
j_gene: TRBJ2-5
CDR3aa: CASSSGSETQYF
CDR3nt: TGTGCCAGCTCTAGCGGGAGCGAGACCCAGTACTTC

abundance: -
v_gene: TRBV6-1
d_gene: -
len: 14
j_gene: TRBJ1-6
CDR3aa: CASSEALFNQPLHF
CDR3nt: TGTGCCAGCAGTGAAGCACTATTCAACCAACCCCTCCACTTT

abundance: -
v_gene: TRBV3-1/TRBV3-2
d_gene: -
len: 13
j_gene: TRBJ1-1
CDR3aa: CASSLSGNTEAFF
CDR3nt: TGTGCCAGCAGTCTCTCGGGGAACACTGAAGCTTTCTTT

abundance: -
v_gene: TRBV5-6
d_gene: -
len: 14
j_gene: TRBJ2-7
CDR3aa: CASSLDRVSYEQYF
CDR3nt: TGTGCCAGCAGCTTGGACAGGGTATCCTACGAGCAGTACTTC

abundance: -
v_gene: TRBV7-8
d_gene: TRBD1
len: 16
j_gene: TRBJ2-7
CDR3aa: CASSLPQGTGGYEQYF
CDR3nt: TGTGCCAGCAGCTTACCACAGGGGACAGGGGGCTACGAGCAGTACTTC

abundance: -
v_gene: TRBV6-5
d_gene: TRBD1
len: 16
j_gene: TRBJ2-2
CDR3aa: CASSYHTGQGVGELFF
CDR3nt: TGTGCCAGCAGTTACCACACGGGACAGGGAGTCGGGGAGCTGTTTTTT

abundance: -
v_gene: TRBV3-1/TRBV3-2
d_gene: -
len: 13
j_gene: TRBJ1-3
CDR3aa: CASRGASGNTIYF
CDR3nt: TGTGCCAGCAGGGGCGCTTCTGGAAACACCATATATTTT

abundance: -
v_gene: TRBV5-4
d_gene: -
len: 14
j_gene: TRBJ2-7
CDR3aa: CASSLAPGSYEQYF
CDR3nt: TGTGCCAGCAGCTTGGCCCCAGGAAGCTACGAGCAGTACTTC

abundance: -
v_gene: TRBV3-1/TRBV3-2
d_gene: TRBD1
len: 16
j_gene: TRBJ2-2
CDR3aa: CASSLRQGAGTGELFF
CDR3nt: TGTGCCAGCAGCCTACGACAGGGGGCGGGCACCGGGGAGCTGTTTTTT

abundance: few
v_gene: TRBV3-1/TRBV3-2
d_gene: -
len: 17
j_gene: TRBJ2-7
CDR3aa: CASSPTSMQRSSYEQYF
CDR3nt: TGTGCCAGCAGCCCCACGAGTATGCAGCGGAGCTCCTACGAGCAGTACTTC